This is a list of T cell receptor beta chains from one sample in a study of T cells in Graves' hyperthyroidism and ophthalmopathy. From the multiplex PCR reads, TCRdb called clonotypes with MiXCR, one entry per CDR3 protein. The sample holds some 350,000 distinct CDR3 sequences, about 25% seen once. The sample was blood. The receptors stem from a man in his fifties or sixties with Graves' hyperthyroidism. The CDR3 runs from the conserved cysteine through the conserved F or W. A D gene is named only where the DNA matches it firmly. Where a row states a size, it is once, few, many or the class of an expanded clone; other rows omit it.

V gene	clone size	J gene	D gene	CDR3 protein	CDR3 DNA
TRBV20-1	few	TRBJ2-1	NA	CSAERKQTYNEQFF	TGCAGTGCCGAAAGGAAGCAGACGTACAATGAGCAGTTCTTC
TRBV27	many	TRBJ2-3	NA	CASSLSQGLRGVTQYF	TGTGCCAGCAGTTTATCGCAGGGCCTGCGTGGGGTTACGCAGTATTTT
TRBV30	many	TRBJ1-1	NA	CAWSAPGPGAFF	TGTGCCTGGAGTGCACCGGGGCCCGGGGCTTTCTTT
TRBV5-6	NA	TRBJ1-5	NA	CASSLSPGQGPVSNQPQHF	TGTGCCAGCAGCCTCAGCCCGGGCCAGGGCCCCGTTAGCAATCAGCCCCAGCATTTT
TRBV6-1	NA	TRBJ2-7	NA	CASSDLVWVRAEQYF	TGTGCCAGCAGTGACCTGGTTTGGGTGAGGGCCGAGCAGTACTTC
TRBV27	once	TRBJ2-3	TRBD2	CASTLTGLAGGTDTQYF	TGTGCCAGCACTCTAACCGGACTAGCGGGGGGCACAGATACGCAGTATTTT
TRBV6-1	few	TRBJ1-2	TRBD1	CASSLEGARYGYTF	TGTGCCAGCAGTTTAGAGGGGGCGCGGTATGGCTACACCTTC
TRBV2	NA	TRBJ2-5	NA	CASSEGGNQETQYF	TGTGCCAGCAGTGAAGGTGGAAACCAAGAGACCCAGTACTTC
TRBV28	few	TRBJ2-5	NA	CASRRVRGVETQYF	TGTGCCAGCAGGAGGGTCAGGGGCGTAGAGACCCAGTACTTC
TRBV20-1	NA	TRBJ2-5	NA	CGGSRGAGKETQYF	TGCGGTGGGTCCCGTGGGGCAGGCAAGGAGACCCAGTACTTC
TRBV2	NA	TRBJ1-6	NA	CASSLTPAALHF	TGTGCCAGCAGCCTGACTCCGGCGGCCCTCCACTTT
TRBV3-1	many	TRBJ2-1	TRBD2	CASSAGLAGASSYNEQFF	TGTGCCAGCAGCGCGGGACTAGCGGGGGCAAGCTCCTACAATGAGCAGTTCTTC
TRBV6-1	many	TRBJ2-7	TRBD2	CASSGGTSDTYEQYF	TGTGCCAGCAGTGGAGGGACTAGCGACACCTACGAGCAGTACTTC
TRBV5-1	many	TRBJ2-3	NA	CASSLGGVGDTQYF	TGTGCCAGCAGCTTAGGGGGGGTGGGAGATACGCAGTATTTT
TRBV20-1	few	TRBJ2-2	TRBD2	CSARLAGATGELFF	TGCAGTGCCAGACTAGCGGGAGCCACCGGGGAGCTGTTTTTT
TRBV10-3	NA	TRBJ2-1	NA	CAIKSGGDTYNEQFF	TGTGCCATCAAATCCGGCGGGGACACCTACAATGAGCAGTTCTTC
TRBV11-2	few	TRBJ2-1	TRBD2	CASSLQLAGVNEQFF	TGTGCCAGCAGCTTACAACTAGCGGGAGTTAATGAGCAGTTCTTC
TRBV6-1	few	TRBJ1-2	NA	CASSTSDRVANYGYTF	NA
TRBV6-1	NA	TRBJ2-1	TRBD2	CASSSSGASSYNEQFF	TGTGCCAGCAGCTCAAGCGGGGCGAGCTCCTACAATGAGCAGTTCTTC
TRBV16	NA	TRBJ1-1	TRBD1	CASSQIQGTRTEAFF	TGTGCCAGCAGCCAAATACAGGGGACTCGCACTGAAGCTTTCTTT